The 17 T cell receptor beta chains listed next were all sequenced from one sample in a study of T cell changes during pregnancy in multiple sclerosis. TCRdb's copy holds only in-frame clones and misses some; the assay was immunoSEQ multiplex PCR. The data hold 65,000 to 95,000 clones, with 89% observed a single time. Specimen: peripheral blood, collected before pregnancy. The receptor source for this set is a female donor with multiple sclerosis, enrolled in a pregnancy study.

This clone came up a few times. The rearrangement uses TRBV4-3 and TRBJ2-6; D call uncertain. The CDR3 runs to 17 residues. The germline V gene encodes CDR1 LGHNA and CDR2 YSLEER. Trimming removed 1 base at V and 0 bases at J, with 10 bases between. CDR3: CASSQVPSSSGANVLTF. The DNA of the CDR3 is TGCGCCAGCAGCCAAGTGCCCTCGAGCTCTGGGGCCAACGTCCTGACTTTC.

Only one count was recorded for this clone. This rearrangement joins TRBV2 to TRBJ1-2, with D maybe TRBD1 (6 bases). The CDR3 covers 14 residues. Between the trimmed V and J ends, which lost 6 bases and 3 bases, there was a span of 14 bases. The germline gives CDR1 SNHLY, CDR2 FYNNEI. The CDR3: CASRTDSPYYGYTF. The CDR3 DNA reads as TGTGCCAGCAGAACGGACAGCCCCTACTATGGCTACACCTTC.

The chain links TRBV13 to TRBJ2-2; 13 bases agree with TRBD2. The germline gives CDR1 PRHDT, CDR2 FYEKMQ (reference sequence). The CDR3 is 16 amino acids. J gave up 6 bases and V 5 bases, and 6 bases lay outside the gene matches. The CDR3 loop is CASSLTSGGAPGELFF. CDR3 DNA sequence: TGTGCCAGCAGCCTCACTAGCGGGGGGGCCCCCGGGGAGCTGTTTTTT.

The genes are TRBV28 and TRBJ2-1; 7 bases agree with TRBD1. The CDR3 has 14 amino acids. CDR1 is MDHEN and CDR2 is SYDVKM in the germline V gene. V shed 2 bases and J 5 bases; nucleotides not matched to a gene: 3. CDR3 sequence: CASSLRDSHNEQFF. As DNA, the CDR3 is TGTGCCAGCAGTTTAAGGGACAGCCACAATGAGCAGTTCTTC.

This clone was observed once. This chain uses TRBV7-9 with TRBJ2-1, with 8 positions matching TRBD2. J gave up 15 bases and V 5 bases, and 6 bases lay outside the gene matches. The germline gives CDR1 SEHNR, CDR2 FQNEAQ (reference sequence). The CDR3 consists of 11 residues. This CDR3 is CASSPGLAMFF. CDR3 in DNA: TGTGCCAGCAGCCCAGGACTAGCCATGTTCTTC.

A single count supports this clone. The V gene is TRBV4-1, the J gene TRBJ1-6; D not certain. The CDR3 consists of 15 residues. Looked up from germline, CDR1 is MGHRA and CDR2 is YSYEKL. V was shortened by 1 base and J by 10 bases, with 14 bases between the two germline ends. The CDR3 DNA is TGCGCCAGCAGCCAAGGCGTGGGCAGAAACTCACCCCTCCACTTT. Translating gives CASSQGVGRNSPLHF.

The genes are TRBV28 and TRBJ1-3; D unclear. This CDR3 has 15 amino acids. Trimming pared 7 bases from V and 0 bases from J, leaving 13 bases between. Per germline, CDR1 MDHEN and CDR2 SYDVKM. Written as DNA, the CDR3 is TGTGCCAGCACTGATGGACTACGCTCTGGAAACACCATATATTTT. Protein product: CASTDGLRSGNTIYF.

CDR3: CASSLGLGRPRPLGYTF. The CDR3 DNA sequence: TGTGCCAGCAGCTTAGGCCTCGGCAGGCCGCGTCCGTTAGGCTACACCTTC. V gene TRBV13 combines with J gene TRBJ1-2; D is unresolved. The CDR3 spans 17 residues. Germline-derived CDR1 and CDR2 are PRHDT and FYEKMQ (reference sequence). The V and J ends lost 0 bases and 8 bases respectively, with 22 bases between them.

The rearrangement links TRBV29-1 to TRBJ1-4; D is perhaps TRBD1 (6 bases). The CDR3 covers 12 residues. The germline gives CDR1 SQVTM, CDR2 ANQGSEA. The CDR3 DNA sequence: TGCAGTTTCAGGGGAGGGGGGGAAAAACTGTTTTTT. As protein: CSFRGGGEKLFF. Drawing the rest from reference TRBV29-1 and TRBJ1-4, the complete variable domain is SAVISQKPSRDICQRGTSLTIQCQVDSQVTMMFWYRQQPGQSLTLIATANQGSEATYESGFVIDKFPISRPNLTFSTLTVSNMSPEDSSIYLCSFRGGGEKLFFGSGTQLSVL.

V is TRBV30 and J is TRBJ1-6, with D unclear. CDR1 is GTSNPN, CDR2 SVGIG, per germline (reference sequence). The V end was cut by 4 bases, the J end by 7 bases, with 17 bases between. The CDR3 is 15 amino acids. In nucleotides, the CDR3 is TGTGCCTGGAATAAATGGGCCAAACGGAATTCACCCCTCCACTTT. This translates into CAWNKWAKRNSPLHF.

The V gene is TRBV10-2, the J gene TRBJ2-5; D is undetermined. CDR3 length: 14 amino acids. Looked up from germline, CDR1 is WSHSY and CDR2 is SAAADI. The V end was cut by 5 bases, the J end by 5 bases, with 15 bases between. CDR3 DNA sequence: TGCGCCAGCAGTTATACTCGTCGAGAGGAGACCCAGTACTTC. Translation gives CASSYTRREETQYF.

This CDR3 is CASSPPGTGAEKLFF. In DNA, the CDR3 is TGTGCCAGCTCACCTCCGGGGACAGGGGCTGAAAAACTGTTTTTT. The V gene is TRBV18, the J gene TRBJ1-4; 10 bases are shared with TRBD1. After removal of 3 bases from V and 7 bases from J, the junction contained 5 bases not matched to a gene. The CDR3 totals 15 residues. The germline CDR1 and CDR2 sequences are KGHSH and LQKENI.

The rearrangement uses TRBV2 and TRBJ1-5; D possibly corresponds to TRBD1 (6 bases). Germline V lookup: CDR1 SNHLY, CDR2 FYNNEI. The ends were cut back, 5 bases at V and 4 bases at J, with 9 bases in the middle. The CDR3 has 13 residues. The CDR3 DNA reads TGTGCCAGCAGTTCCGACAGGAATCAGCCCCAGCATTTT. As protein: CASSSDRNQPQHF. The variable domain in full, completed from reference TRBV2 and TRBJ1-5, reads EPEVTQTPSHQVTQMGQEVILRCVPISNHLYFYWYRQILGQKVEFLVSFYNNEISEKSEIFDDQFSVERPDGSNFTLKIRSTKLEDSAMYFCASSSDRNQPQHFGDGTRLSIL.

The chain carries TRBV4-2 and TRBJ2-1; 7 positions match TRBD1. The V segment lost 0 bases and the J segment 10 bases; nucleotides outside the gene matches: 9. The CDR3 is made up of 15 amino acids. CDR1 and CDR2 (germline): LGHNA, YNFKEQ. CDR3 sequence (DNA): TGTGCCAGCAGCCAAGATGAGGGACAGCCCCTGGAGCAGTTCTTC. It translates to CASSQDEGQPLEQFF.

This clone appeared once. This sequence joins TRBV4-1 and TRBJ2-1; a possible D gene is TRBD2 (6 bases). The V end lost 0 bases, the J end lost 0 bases, and 15 bases lay between the germline ends. The CDR3 has 18 residues. Germline loops: CDR1 MGHRA, CDR2 YSYEKL. The CDR3 nucleotides read TGCGCCAGCAGCCAAGAGGGCGGGGCCTTCAGCTCCTACAATGAGCAGTTCTTC. It codes for CASSQEGGAFSSYNEQFF.

This rearrangement joins TRBV2 to TRBJ1-2; 7 bases are a match to TRBD1. The CDR3 has 13 residues. Germline V gives CDR1 SNHLY, CDR2 FYNNEI. Losses at the gene ends were 6 bases for V and 1 base for J; bases not matched to a gene: 2. In DNA form, the CDR3 reads TGTGCCAGCAGCCGGGACAGTAACTATGGCTACACCTTC. Its translation: CASSRDSNYGYTF. Supplemented by reference TRBV2 and TRBJ1-2, the full variable domain reads EPEVTQTPSHQVTQMGQEVILRCVPISNHLYFYWYRQILGQKVEFLVSFYNNEISEKSEIFDDQFSVERPDGSNFTLKIRSTKLEDSAMYFCASSRDSNYGYTFGSGTRLTVV.

The gene calls are TRBV2 and TRBJ1-2; 7 nucleotides agree with TRBD1. J was trimmed by 7 bases and V by 7 bases; bases with no gene match: 6. The CDR3 loop spans 12 amino acids. Germline loops: CDR1 SNHLY, CDR2 FYNNEI. The CDR3 region has the DNA TGTGCCAGCAACCGCTACAGGGGTGGCTACACCTTC. Translation gives CASNRYRGGYTF.